A selection of T cell receptor beta chains follows, all from one sample in a study of T cell repertoires in cytomegalovirus infection. Antigens for these TCRs are unknown. TCRdb independently ran MiXCR on the reads; one entry per CDR3 protein. In the table there are about 920,000 distinct CDR3 sequences, around 30% of which are singletons. This material consisted of cultured CD8+ T cells from PBMCs, taken from culture after CMV antigen stimulation. Source of these receptors: a human donor in good health (CMV status not recorded). Some clones in this sample may be carry-over from other donors' samples. The CDR3 runs from the conserved cysteine through the conserved F or W. The D gene is left open where the match is weak. Size is stated for part of the rows, as once, few or many counts, or as a class when the clone is expanded.

j_call	clone_size	d_call	v_call	cdr3_length	cdr3_aa	cdr3_nt
TRBJ2-1	few	-	TRBV2	12	CASPSGPNEQFF	TGTGCCAGCCCCTCAGGGCCCAATGAGCAGTTCTTC
TRBJ2-3	-	TRBD1	TRBV6-2/TRBV6-3	16	CASSSPRTGVTDTQYF	TGTGCCAGCAGTTCCCCAAGAACAGGGGTTACAGATACGCAGTATTTT
TRBJ1-2	-	TRBD1	TRBV7-9	17	CASSSHYLDRVGYGYTF	TGTGCCAGCAGCTCCCATTACTTGGACAGGGTTGGGTATGGCTACACCTTC
TRBJ1-2	-	-	TRBV27	14	CASSSMTTYDGYTF	TGTGCCAGCAGTTCAATGACAACCTACGATGGCTACACCTTC
TRBJ1-5	many	-	TRBV6-6	16	CASSYSIGDSNQPQHF	TGTGCCAGCAGTTACTCGATCGGTGATAGCAATCAGCCCCAGCATTTT
TRBJ2-7	-	-	TRBV12-3/TRBV12-4	10	CASSFEDMHF	TGTGCCAGCAGTTTTGAGGACATGCATTTC
TRBJ1-1	-	-	TRBV7-6	15	CASSLAAEADTEAFF	TGTGCCAGCAGCTTAGCGGCCGAGGCGGACACTGAAGCTTTCTTT
TRBJ2-1	-	TRBD1	TRBV10-1	13	CANRDRAYNEQFF	TGCGCCAACCGGGACAGGGCCTACAATGAGCAGTTCTTC
TRBJ2-1	-	-	TRBV14	15	CASRSSRNSHNEQFF	TGTGCCAGCAGATCTTCTCGCAACAGTCACAATGAGCAGTTCTTC
TRBJ1-1	few	-	TRBV6-2/TRBV6-3	11	CASGPDTEAFF	TGTGCCAGCGGGCCGGACACTGAAGCTTTCTTT
TRBJ1-2	-	-	TRBV5-4	17	CASSHFAAGWVSYGYTF	TGTGCCAGCAGCCATTTTGCGGCCGGGTGGGTTAGCTATGGCTACACCTTC
TRBJ1-2	-	-	TRBV6-2/TRBV6-3	16	CASSYAPATEENGYTF	TGTGCCAGCAGTTATGCCCCGGCGACGGAAGAGAATGGCTACACCTTC